Listed below are T cell receptor beta chains from one sample, sequenced in a study of beta chain features in type 1 diabetes. Sequencing used immunoSEQ multiplex PCR; TCRdb keeps in-frame clones, though not all of them. Among about 230,000 clones listed, approximately 16% were seen once. The sequenced sample was naive CD4+ T cells from blood. These receptors were collected from a man aged 30 to 45 with type 1 diabetes. CDR3s include the opening cysteine and the closing phenylalanine or tryptophan. A D gene is named only where the DNA matches it firmly. Clone size is not always given. Where it is, it says once, few, many or a class for expanded clones.

V gene	D gene	clone size	J gene	CDR3 DNA	CDR3 protein
TRBV28	NA	NA	TRBJ2-3	TGTGCCAGCAGTTTATTAGGTCTAGGTACAGATACGCAGTATTTT	CASSLLGLGTDTQYF
TRBV13	TRBD1	NA	TRBJ1-2	TGTGCCAGCAGCCAACAGGGGGGCTATGGCTACACCTTC	CASSQQGGYGYTF
TRBV30	NA	NA	TRBJ1-1	TGTGCCTGGAGTCCACAGAACACTGAAGCTTTCTTT	CAWSPQNTEAFF
TRBV2	NA	few	TRBJ1-2	TGTGCCAGCCGCGAGGAAGGCGGCTATGGCTACACCTTC	CASREEGGYGYTF
TRBV6-5	TRBD1	few	TRBJ1-2	TGTGCCAGCAGCATCGGGACAGGACACTATGGCTACACCTTC	CASSIGTGHYGYTF
TRBV29-1	NA	few	TRBJ2-1	TGCAGCGTTATGGACCCGGGAGAGGCCTACAATGAGCAGTTCTTC	CSVMDPGEAYNEQFF
TRBV28	NA	few	TRBJ1-5	TGTGCCGACGGACAGTCGAATCAGCCCCAGCATTTT	CADGQSNQPQHF
TRBV1	NA	NA	TRBJ2-3	TGCACCAGCAGCCCCGGAGCTGATGGCCCCACAGATACGCAGTATTTT	CTSSPGADGPTDTQYF
TRBV7-8	TRBD2	few	TRBJ2-2	TGTGCCAGCAGCTTAGTACTGAGGAGACTAGCGGGAGGGCGGCCCGGGGAGCTGTTTTTT	CASSLVLRRLAGGRPGELFF
TRBV7-2	NA	NA	TRBJ1-5	TGTGCCAGCAGCTTTAGCAATCAGCCCCAGCATTTT	CASSFSNQPQHF
TRBV10-3	NA	NA	TRBJ2-2	TGTGCCATCAGTGAGTTCAGCGCCGGGGAGCTGTTTTTT	CAISEFSAGELFF
TRBV7-2	NA	few	TRBJ1-4	TGTGCCAGCAGCTGGACAGCCTCTAATGAAAAACTGTTTTTT	CASSWTASNEKLFF
TRBV4-3	TRBD2	few	TRBJ2-3	TGCGCCAGCAGCCAAGTCTACGGGAGGGCCACAGATACGCAGTATTTT	CASSQVYGRATDTQYF
TRBV4-1	TRBD2	NA	TRBJ2-1	TGCGCCAGCAGCCAAGGACTAGCTGGGAGGTTGAGTAATGAGCAGTTCTTC	CASSQGLAGRLSNEQFF
TRBV29-1	TRBD1	few	TRBJ2-3	TGCAGCGTTGGGGGACGACAGGGTCGGGGAATAGATACGCAGTATTTT	CSVGGRQGRGIDTQYF
TRBV2	NA	few	TRBJ2-3	TGTGCCAGCAGGGGATTCACAGATACGCAGTATTTT	CASRGFTDTQYF
TRBV19	TRBD1	few	TRBJ2-7	TGTGCCAGTGCCGACTTGACAGGGGTGGACGAGCAGTACTTC	CASADLTGVDEQYF
TRBV6-5	NA	few	TRBJ2-5	TGTGCCAGCAGTTATCAAACCGAAGAGACCCAGTACTTC	CASSYQTEETQYF
TRBV29-1	TRBD1	NA	TRBJ1-1	TGCAGCGTTGAAGGCCGACAGGGGGCTACTGAAGCTTTCTTT	CSVEGRQGATEAFF
TRBV5-1	NA	few	TRBJ2-7	TGCGCCAGCAGCTCGCCAGGAGCCACCTACGAGCAGTACTTC	CASSSPGATYEQYF
TRBV27	NA	few	TRBJ2-7	TGTGCCAGCAGAGCGACCGGCACCTACGAGCAGTACTTC	CASRATGTYEQYF
TRBV5-1	TRBD2	NA	TRBJ2-3	TGCGCCAGCAGGGGACTAGCGTCTAGCACAGATACGCAGTATTTT	CASRGLASSTDTQYF
TRBV29-1	NA	NA	TRBJ2-7	TGCAGCGTTGTTGAATGGGGCACCCGGGGGCAGGTCTCCTACGAGCAGTACTTC	CSVVEWGTRGQVSYEQYF
TRBV25-1	NA	NA	TRBJ2-7	TGTGCCAGCAGTGATCTTTGGACAGATTCCTACGAGCAGTACTTC	CASSDLWTDSYEQYF
TRBV29-1	TRBD1	NA	TRBJ2-5	TGCAGCGCAGTACTAGGGACAGGCCAAAGGTCAGAGACCCAGTACTTC	CSAVLGTGQRSETQYF
TRBV30	NA	few	TRBJ1-5	TGTGCCTGGAGCGCCTCGGACGGCCAGCCCCAGCATTTT	CAWSASDGQPQHF
TRBV29-1	TRBD1	few	TRBJ2-7	TGCAGCGTTGTTCCCGGGACAGGGACCTACGAGCAGTACTTC	CSVVPGTGTYEQYF
TRBV30	NA	NA	TRBJ1-1	TGTGCCTGCCTAGTTAGGAACACTGAAGCTTTCTTT	CACLVRNTEAFF
TRBV9	TRBD2	NA	TRBJ2-4	TGTGCCAGCAGCGTAGATACTAGCGGGAGGCCCCTAGCCAAAAACATTCAGTACTTC	CASSVDTSGRPLAKNIQYF
TRBV20-1	NA	NA	TRBJ2-2	TGCAGTTCCTTAGTGTTCGGGGAGCTGTTTTTT	CSSLVFGELFF
TRBV5-1	NA	few	TRBJ2-2	TGCGCCAGCGGCGCCCTGGACAGCACCGGGGAGCTGTTTTTT	CASGALDSTGELFF
TRBV25-1	TRBD2	few	TRBJ2-7	TGTGCCAGCAGTGAAAATGTAGCGAGCGGGGAAAATAGGCAGTACTTC	CASSENVASGENRQYF
TRBV18	TRBD1	NA	TRBJ1-5	TGTGCCAGCTCACCACTCGAGGGGGCACATCAGCCCCAGCATTTT	CASSPLEGAHQPQHF
TRBV25-1	NA	NA	TRBJ1-2	TGTGCCAGCAGCCCGGGGGCAGGACTCTTCTATGGCTACACCTTC	CASSPGAGLFYGYTF
TRBV6-5	NA	few	TRBJ2-6	TGTGCCAGCACCTCAACAGGGACTGGGGCCAACGTCCTGACTTTC	CASTSTGTGANVLTF
TRBV29-1	NA	few	TRBJ1-1	TGCAGCGCAAATCATAGGTTGAGTAACACTGAAGCTTTCTTT	CSANHRLSNTEAFF